A single sample is the source of the 21 T cell receptor beta chains below, sequenced in a study of CXCR3 chemokines and chemotherapy response in bladder cancer. TCRdb reprocessed the PCR reads with MiXCR, giving one entry per CDR3 protein. The data show about 8,100 distinct CDR3 sequences, roughly 13% seen once. The specimen was taken from a patient whose treatment included neoadjuvant chemotherapy. The source of these receptors is a human donor with bladder cancer that responded to neoadjuvant chemotherapy.

V gene TRBV27 combines with J gene TRBJ1-2; D remains unclear. CDR1 is MNHEY, CDR2 SMNVEV, per germline (reference sequence). V dropped 0 bases and J dropped 4 bases, with 18 bases sitting between them. The CDR3 is 17 amino acids. The CDR3, as DNA: TGTGCCAGCAGTTTATCCTCATCCCCGCCCCCTTTCTATGGCTACACCTTC. This encodes CASSLSSSPPPFYGYTF.

This clonotype has a count of ten or more. V and J are TRBV15 and TRBJ2-1, with D possibly being TRBD1 (5 bases). Germline V gene data show CDR1 as LNHNV and CDR2 as YYDKDF (reference sequence). The length of the CDR3 is 15 residues. Trimming removed 0 bases at V and 4 bases at J, with 10 bases between. The CDR3 here is CATSRDRGQYNEQFF. CDR3 nucleotides: TGTGCCACCAGCAGAGATCGAGGACAATACAATGAGCAGTTCTTC.

This clonotype is classed as medium-sized. The V call is TRBV6-2 or TRBV6-3, the J call TRBJ1-2, with 8 bases identical to TRBD1. V trimming: 5 bases; J trimming: 7 bases; junction bases outside the gene matches: 9. This CDR3 comprises 14 residues. From germline, CDR1 is MNHEY and CDR2 SVGEGT. CDR3 residues: CASSRTGPYSGYTF. The DNA of the CDR3 is TGTGCCAGCAGTAGGACAGGGCCCTACTCTGGCTACACCTTC.

This clonotype ranks as medium-sized (0.01 to 0.1%). The rearrangement joins TRBV19 to TRBJ1-2; 7 nucleotides agree with TRBD1. CDR1 is LNHDA, CDR2 SQIVND, per germline (reference sequence). The trim removed 0 bases at V and 8 bases at J, leaving 6 bases unmatched. This CDR3 is 14 amino acids long. CDR3 DNA sequence: TGTGCCAGTAGTATAGATCGACAGGGCGGGGGCTACACCTTC. This gives the protein CASSIDRQGGGYTF.

The rearrangement links TRBV11-2 to TRBJ2-2; 8 bases are a match to TRBD2. J was trimmed by 7 bases and V by 2 bases; bases with no gene match: 12. The germline CDR1 and CDR2 sequences are SGHAT and FQNNGV. The CDR3 contains 17 residues. This chain's CDR3 is CASSLISPGGPGGELFF. CDR3 nucleotide sequence: TGTGCCAGCAGCTTAATTAGCCCGGGGGGGCCGGGCGGGGAGCTGTTTTTT.

This clonotype was picked up many times. The V call is TRBV6-1, the J call TRBJ1-6, with TRBD1 matching 7 bases. The ends lost 7 bases at V and 0 bases at J; junction bases unmatched: 9. Germline CDR1 MNHNS, CDR2 SASEGT. The CDR3 consists of 17 residues. CDR3 DNA sequence: TGTGCCAGCACTTTCCGGACAGGTCTCTCCTATAATTCACCCCTCCACTTT. Protein: CASTFRTGLSYNSPLHF.

This clonotype ranks as medium-sized. This chain links TRBV6-1 with TRBJ2-1; D possibly corresponds to TRBD1 (5 bases). CDR3 size: 16 residues. CDR1 MNHNS and CDR2 SASEGT come from the germline V gene. V was cut by 1 base and J by 9 bases, with 19 bases left in between. The DNA of the CDR3 is TGTGCCAGCAGTGAAGTCGCAGGGCGGACGCTCGGTGAGCAGTTCTTC. Translation gives CASSEVAGRTLGEQFF.

Ten or more counts support this clonotype. This chain uses TRBV5-6 with TRBJ1-3, with no clear D. This CDR3 has 16 residues. V lost 4 bases to trimming and J lost 4 bases, with 18 bases between them. Per the germline V gene, CDR1 is SGHDT and CDR2 is YYEEEE. The CDR3 region is CASSQLKRGSGNTIYF. The DNA for the CDR3 is TGTGCCAGCAGCCAGCTGAAAAGAGGGAGCGGAAACACCATATATTTT. Drawing the rest from reference TRBV5-6 and TRBJ1-3, the complete variable domain is DAGVTQSPTHLIKTRGQQVTLRCSPKSGHDTVSWYQQALGQGPQFIFQYYEEEERQRGNFPDRFSGHQFPNYSSELNVNALLLGDSALYLCASSQLKRGSGNTIYFGEGSWLTVV.

This clonotype is medium-sized. This chain joins TRBV29-1 and TRBJ2-7; D is uncertain. V dropped 4 bases and J dropped 3 bases, with 16 bases sitting between them. The CDR3 has 14 amino acids. CDR1 is SQVTM, CDR2 ANQGSEA, per germline. The chain's CDR3 is CSVVEDGKIYEQYF. The CDR3 bases are TGCAGCGTTGTCGAGGACGGCAAAATCTACGAGCAGTACTTC.

The V call is TRBV12-3 or TRBV12-4, the J call TRBJ1-6; possibly TRBD1 for D (5 bases). This CDR3 has 14 residues. Trimming removed 4 bases from V and 10 bases from J, with 14 bases in between. The CDR3: CASSSWGVESPLHF. CDR3 coding DNA: TGTGCCAGCAGTTCGTGGGGCGTAGAGTCACCCCTCCACTTT.

This clonotype was counted many times. The rearrangement uses TRBV6-2 or TRBV6-3 and TRBJ2-5; D not certain. CDR1 and CDR2 (germline): MNHEY, SVGEGT. The V end lost 6 bases, the J end lost 2 bases, and 13 bases lay between the germline ends. The CDR3 is made up of 14 amino acids. CDR3 nucleotide sequence: TGTGCCAGCAGCTCGCTCCAACTACAAGAGACCCAGTACTTC. It yields the protein CASSSLQLQETQYF.

This clonotype has ten or more counts. The V call is TRBV20-1, the J call TRBJ1-6; a possible D gene is TRBD1 (5 bases). This CDR3 is 13 amino acids long. CDR1 and CDR2 (germline): DFQATT, SNEGSKA (reference sequence). The germline V and J ends were trimmed by 1 base and 7 bases, with 8 bases remaining between them. CDR3 loop: CSARVNRNSPLHF. CDR3 DNA: TGCAGTGCTAGAGTTAACAGGAATTCACCCCTCCACTTT.

There are many counts of this clonotype. This chain uses TRBV6-6 with TRBJ2-7; 12 nucleotides match TRBD2. The ends lost 5 bases at V and 4 bases at J; junction bases unmatched: 6. The germline gives CDR1 MNHNY, CDR2 SVGAGI (reference sequence). This CDR3 contains 15 residues. CDR3 in amino acids: CASSNRLAGAYEQYF. CDR3 in DNA: TGTGCCAGCAGTAACCGACTAGCGGGGGCATACGAGCAGTACTTC.

This clonotype was observed at least ten times. This sequence joins TRBV18 and TRBJ2-3; TRBD2 agrees at 8 bases. Germline V lookup: CDR1 KGHSH, CDR2 LQKENI. This CDR3 is 16 amino acids long. The V and J ends lost 0 bases and 4 bases, in that order; junction bases with no gene match: 6. The CDR3 protein is CASSPPGAGAADTQYF. The CDR3 DNA reads TGTGCCAGCTCACCACCGGGAGCGGGAGCCGCAGATACGCAGTATTTT.

The sample holds a few counts of this clonotype. The CDR3 is CASSLGQWNYGYTF. In DNA, the CDR3 is TGTGCCAGCAGCTTAGGTCAGTGGAACTATGGCTACACCTTC. V gene TRBV11-2 combines with J gene TRBJ1-2; no clear D. This CDR3 is built from 14 residues. Trimming left V 1 base short and J 2 bases short, with 8 bases between. The germline CDR1 and CDR2 sequences are SGHAT and FQNNGV.

This clonotype was recorded only once. CDR3 nucleotide sequence: TGTGCCAGCAGCCAATCGCGGGGCCCGTCCTACAATGAGCAGTTCTTC. Translating gives CASSQSRGPSYNEQFF. This chain joins TRBV14 and TRBJ2-1; perhaps TRBD2 as D (6 bases). The CDR3 runs 16 residues. CDR1 and CDR2 (germline): SGHDN, FVKESK. Trimming took 2 bases from V and 1 from J, leaving 12 bases between them. Looking up the rest from reference TRBV14 and TRBJ2-1 gives the full variable domain: EAGVTQFPSHSVIEKGQTVTLRCDPISGHDNLYWYRRVMGKEIKFLLHFVKESKQDESGMPNNRFLAERTGGTYSTLKVQPAELEDSGVYFCASSQSRGPSYNEQFFGPGTRLTVL.

This clonotype is judged medium-sized. This rearrangement joins TRBV6-6 to TRBJ1-1; D call uncertain. The CDR3 has 16 residues. Germline V gene sequence: CDR1 MNHNY, CDR2 SVGAGI (reference sequence). V was cut by 0 bases and J by 1 base, with 12 bases left in between. For the CDR3, the DNA is TGTGCCAGCAGTTACTCCGAAAGGGCAGGGAACACTGAAGCTTTCTTT. Protein sequence: CASSYSERAGNTEAFF.

There are a few counts of this clonotype. V usage is TRBV6-1 and J usage is TRBJ2-5, with D maybe TRBD2 (6 bases). Germline loops: CDR1 MNHNS, CDR2 SASEGT. Between the trimmed V and J ends, which lost 2 bases and 5 bases, there was a span of 21 bases. CDR3 length: 17 amino acids. The CDR3 protein is CASSEPPWRVISETQYF. In nucleotides, the CDR3 is TGTGCCAGCAGTGAACCCCCGTGGAGGGTCATATCGGAGACCCAGTACTTC.

Many counts were recorded for this clonotype. This chain joins TRBV12-3 or TRBV12-4 and TRBJ1-2; D is possibly TRBD1 (6 bases). V lost 5 bases and J lost 8, with 15 bases in between. CDR3 length: 13 residues. CDR3 loop: CASSRQATIGYTF. CDR3 DNA sequence: TGTGCCAGCAGTAGACAGGCAACTATAGGCTACACCTTC.

The table lists this clonotype with many counts. V is TRBV5-4 and J is TRBJ2-5; D gene uncertain. The length of the CDR3 is 14 residues. V gave up 1 base and J gave up 2 bases, with 9 bases separating them. The germline V gene has CDR1 SGHNT and CDR2 YYREEE (reference sequence). This CDR3 is CASSLRRKQETQYF. The CDR3 DNA reads TGTGCCAGCAGCTTGCGACGCAAACAAGAGACCCAGTACTTC.

This clonotype was detected many times. This chain connects TRBV5-4 to TRBJ1-5; possibly TRBD1 for D (5 bases). The CDR3 has 14 residues. The ends were cut back, 4 bases at V and 6 bases at J, with 14 bases in the middle. Germline V gene lookup returns CDR1 SGHNT and CDR2 YYREEE (reference sequence). The CDR3 sequence: CASSRGGEGQPQHF. CDR3 DNA sequence: TGTGCCAGCAGCCGGGGCGGGGAAGGTCAGCCCCAGCATTTT.